Each of the 25 T cell receptor beta chains below was sequenced from the same sample in a study of beta chain features in type 1 diabetes. Isolated RNA was reverse transcribed in full, so expressed TCRB transcripts were sequenced. This table comes from immunoSEQ multiplex PCR, and its TCRdb copy is limited to in-frame clones, with some not included. The sample lists 300,000 to 350,000 clones, roughly 8% occurring once. Material: central memory CD4+ T cells from blood. All receptors derive from a woman aged 18-29 years in good health.

The V call is TRBV6-6, the J call TRBJ1-1; no reliable D call. The CDR3 spans 13 residues. Germline lookup yields CDR1 MNHNY and CDR2 SVGAGI (reference sequence). Trimming cost V 8 bases and J 1 base, with 11 bases left between them. DNA for the CDR3: TGTGCCAGCCTGACTACAAGGAACACTGAAGCTTTCTTT. Its translation is CASLTTRNTEAFF.

This clone turned up a few times. The chain recombines TRBV9 with TRBJ2-5; D unresolved. The ends were cut back, 3 bases at V and 4 bases at J, with 19 bases in the middle. The CDR3 covers 16 residues. The germline gives CDR1 SGDLS, CDR2 YYNGEE. As DNA, the CDR3 is TGTGCCAGCAGCGCCTCCAGTGTTGGGCCTCGAGAGACCCAGTACTTC. This encodes CASSASSVGPRETQYF.

The chain links TRBV11-1 to TRBJ2-1; 7 nucleotides match TRBD2. The V gene end was trimmed by 3 bases and the J gene end by 6 bases; junction bases not matched to a gene: 5. This CDR3 comprises 14 residues. Per germline, CDR1 SGHAT and CDR2 FQDESV (reference sequence). CDR3 residues: CASSLASGLNEQFF. The CDR3 DNA sequence: TGTGCCAGCAGCTTGGCTAGCGGCCTCAATGAGCAGTTCTTC. Combining the CDR3 with reference TRBV11-1 and TRBJ2-1 gives the whole variable domain EAEVAQSPRYKITEKSQAVAFWCDPISGHATLYWYRQILGQGPELLVQFQDESVVDDSQLPKDRFSAERLKGVDSTLKIQPAELGDSAMYLCASSLASGLNEQFFGPGTRLTVL.

This clone was detected a few times. This chain uses TRBV7-9 with TRBJ1-1; D is uncertain. The CDR3 totals 13 residues. V lost 2 bases to trimming and J lost 4 bases, with 8 bases between them. Germline assignment: CDR1 SEHNR and CDR2 FQNEAQ (reference sequence). DNA for the CDR3: TGTGCCAGCAGCTTATCGGGGATCACTGAAGCTTTCTTT. It translates to CASSLSGITEAFF.

This clone has more than one count but fewer than ten. V usage is TRBV4-2 and J usage is TRBJ1-3; tentative D call: TRBD1 (6 bases). The V end lost 2 bases, the J end lost 3 bases, and 17 bases lay between the germline ends. Germline V gene lookup returns CDR1 LGHNA and CDR2 YNFKEQ. The CDR3 extends over 17 amino acids. The CDR3 nucleotides read TGTGCCAGCAGCCAAATCTCCGGGACAAGAAATGGAAACACCATATATTTT. Protein product: CASSQISGTRNGNTIYF.

The rearrangement links TRBV7-9 to TRBJ1-2; perhaps TRBD1 as D (5 bases). The CDR3 consists of 13 residues. V lost 4 bases and J lost 8, with 14 bases in between. Germline lookup yields CDR1 SEHNR and CDR2 FQNEAQ (reference sequence). CDR3 nucleotides: TGTGCCAGCAGCTCCGACCATTGGGACGGCTACACCTTC. As protein: CASSSDHWDGYTF.

This clone was seen at least ten times. This chain links TRBV15 with TRBJ2-2, with 8 bases identical to TRBD1. V shed 4 bases, J shed 3 bases, and the junction held 4 bases outside the gene matches. In germline, CDR1 is LNHNV, CDR2 YYDKDF (reference sequence). The CDR3 extends over 15 amino acids. In DNA form, the CDR3 reads TGTGCCACCAGCAACGGACAGGGCCACACCGGGGAGCTGTTTTTT. Its protein product is CATSNGQGHTGELFF.

The rearrangement joins TRBV21-1 to TRBJ2-5; TRBD1 is the table's D call, not checked against the DNA. TRBV21-1 constitutes a pseudogene. CDR3 length equals 15 residues. CDR3 amino acids: CASSKLPDRQETQYF. The CDR3 nucleotides are TGTGCCAGCAGCAAACTTCCGGACAGGCAAGAGACCCAGTACTTC.

The V call is TRBV6-6, the J call TRBJ2-1; unclear D gene. This CDR3 comprises 15 residues. The germline gives CDR1 MNHNY, CDR2 SVGAGI (reference sequence). V gave up 5 bases and J gave up 6 bases, with 17 bases separating them. DNA of the CDR3: TGTGCCAGCAGTGCGGTGATAGGACCGGGCAATGAGCAGTTCTTC. It specifies CASSAVIGPGNEQFF.

V gene TRBV20-1 combines with J gene TRBJ1-1; 9 bases agree with TRBD1. This CDR3 is 11 amino acids long. Germline values: CDR1 DFQATT, CDR2 SNEGSKA (reference sequence). The trim removed 6 bases at V and 6 bases at J, leaving 2 bases unmatched. The CDR3 region is CSARTGAEAFF. Written as DNA, the CDR3 is TGCAGTGCGAGGACAGGGGCTGAAGCTTTCTTT.

The chain combines TRBV5-6 with TRBJ2-5; 8 bases are shared with TRBD2. CDR1 and CDR2 from the germline V gene are SGHDT and YYEEEE. The trim removed 0 bases at V and 5 bases at J, leaving 9 bases unmatched. CDR3 length equals 16 residues. The CDR3 loop reads CASSLASASGSETQYF. The CDR3 DNA follows: TGTGCCAGCAGCTTGGCCTCGGCTAGCGGGTCCGAGACCCAGTACTTC.

CDR3 loop: CASSRYSGTGETQYF. The CDR3 nucleotides are TGTGCCAGCAGCCGATATAGCGGGACGGGGGAGACCCAGTACTTC. The chain combines TRBV7-2 with TRBJ2-5, with TRBD2 matching 8 bases. CDR3 length equals 15 residues. V lost 5 bases and J lost 5; bases outside the gene matches: 10. Germline CDR1 SGHTA, CDR2 FQGNSA.

This chain joins TRBV19 and TRBJ2-1, with TRBD2 identical over 14 bases. This CDR3 is 15 amino acids long. CDR1 and CDR2 from the germline V gene are LNHDA and SQIVND (reference sequence). Trimming cost V 4 bases and J 9 bases; bases outside gene matches: 5. CDR3 in amino acids: CASSTGLAGVVEQFF. The CDR3, as DNA: TGTGCCAGTAGTACGGGACTAGCGGGAGTGGTTGAGCAGTTCTTC.

In this sample, this clone turned up many times. V usage is TRBV18 and J usage is TRBJ2-7; weak D call: TRBD1 (5 bases). There are 14 residues in the CDR3. Germline-derived CDR1 and CDR2 are KGHSH and LQKENI. V was cut by 3 bases and J by 1 base, with 10 bases left in between. CDR3 DNA sequence: TGTGCCAGCTCACCCTCACAGGAGTCCTACGAGCAGTACTTC. Protein product: CASSPSQESYEQYF.

The chain joins TRBV10-3 to TRBJ1-1; possibly TRBD1 for D (5 bases). From germline, CDR1 is ENHRY and CDR2 SYGVKD. The CDR3 totals 13 residues. The V and J ends lost 4 bases and 0 bases respectively, with 6 bases between them. The CDR3 coding sequence is TGTGCCATCAGTGCAGGGTTGAACACTGAAGCTTTCTTT. This codes for CAISAGLNTEAFF.

The rearrangement uses TRBV5-8 and TRBJ2-1, with 8 positions matching TRBD2. The J segment lost 3 bases and the V segment lost 10 bases, leaving 6 bases of the junction unmatched. Germline-derived CDR1 and CDR2 are SGHTS and YDEGEE. The CDR3 has 13 residues. The CDR3 bases are TGTGCCGGAAGCGGGAGCAACTACAATGAGCAGTTCTTC. Protein: CAGSGSNYNEQFF.

In DNA, the CDR3 is TGCGCCAGCAGCCCAGTTTTGGCTAGCGGGAATCGGGAGCTGTTTTTT. The encoded protein is CASSPVLASGNRELFF. The V call is TRBV4-3, the J call TRBJ2-2, with 9 bases identical to TRBD2. The CDR3 extends over 16 amino acids. In germline, CDR1 is LGHNA, CDR2 YSLEER. Unmatched junction bases numbered 12, after V lost 4 bases and J lost 9 bases.

This chain connects TRBV7-8 to TRBJ2-1, with 7 bases that match TRBD2. This CDR3 is 15 amino acids long. The V and J ends lost 5 bases and 7 bases, in that order; junction bases with no gene match: 11. The germline V gene has CDR1 SGHVS and CDR2 FQNEAQ. The CDR3 loop is CASSPKWGGSNEQFF. Here the CDR3 DNA reads TGTGCCAGCAGCCCAAAGTGGGGCGGGAGTAATGAGCAGTTCTTC.

This clone came up a few times. V is TRBV7-9 and J is TRBJ2-7; 9 bases fit TRBD1. V shed 2 bases and J 5 bases; nucleotides not matched to a gene: 4. The germline gives CDR1 SEHNR, CDR2 FQNEAQ (reference sequence). The CDR3 has 14 amino acids. The DNA for the CDR3 is TGTGCCAGCAGCTTATGGGACAGGGCTGACGAGCAGTACTTC. It yields the protein CASSLWDRADEQYF.

The chain couples TRBV7-9 to TRBJ2-2; D ambiguous. Germline V gives CDR1 SEHNR, CDR2 FQNEAQ (reference sequence). The CDR3 is 15 amino acids. Trimming pared 5 bases from V and 0 bases from J, leaving 10 bases between. In DNA, the CDR3 is TGTGCCAGCAGCCTGGACGTCGCGAACACCGGGGAGCTGTTTTTT. Translating gives CASSLDVANTGELFF.

The rearrangement joins TRBV19 to TRBJ2-3; 8 nucleotides agree with TRBD2. With V trimmed by 6 bases and J by 8 bases, 10 bases remained unmatched. The CDR3 totals 14 residues. Looked up from germline, CDR1 is LNHDA and CDR2 is SQIVND (reference sequence). The CDR3 region has the DNA TGTGCCAGTAGCGGGCGGGGGGACCACGCTACGCAGTATTTT. It specifies CASSGRGDHATQYF. Together with reference TRBV19 and TRBJ2-3, the CDR3 gives the full variable domain: DGGITQSPKYLFRKEGQNVTLSCEQNLNHDAMYWYRQDPGQGLRLIYYSQIVNDFQKGDIAEGYSVSREKKESFPLTVTSAQKNPTAFYLCASSGRGDHATQYFGPGTRLTVL.

This clone showed up just a few times. The chain links TRBV6-5 to TRBJ2-3; perhaps D is TRBD1 or TRBD2 (6 bases each). The CDR3 has 16 amino acids. V dropped 0 bases and J dropped 1 base, with 11 bases sitting between them. Germline V gives CDR1 MNHEY, CDR2 SVGAGI. Written as DNA, the CDR3 is TGTGCCAGCAGTTACTCGTCGAGGGGGGGCACAGATACGCAGTATTTT. Its protein product is CASSYSSRGGTDTQYF.

The sample holds many counts of this clone. V gene TRBV14 combines with J gene TRBJ2-1; 12 bases are shared with TRBD2. The CDR3 runs 17 residues. Germline V gene data show CDR1 as SGHDN and CDR2 as FVKESK. V was pared by 0 bases and J by 9 bases, with 9 bases of the junction left unmatched. The CDR3 protein is CASSQDLRLAGAGEQFF. CDR3 nucleotides: TGTGCCAGCAGCCAAGATTTAAGACTAGCGGGAGCCGGTGAGCAGTTCTTC.

The gene calls are TRBV7-2 and TRBJ1-1; the D gene is possibly TRBD1 (6 bases). The germline gives CDR1 SGHTA, CDR2 FQGNSA. This CDR3 is built from 16 residues. V lost 5 bases and J lost 6, with 22 bases in between. The CDR3 region is CASSPRGQGLLAEAFF. CDR3 nucleotides: TGTGCCAGCAGCCCCAGGGGACAAGGCCTCTTAGCTGAAGCTTTCTTT.

There are a few counts of this clone. The rearrangement uses TRBV5-4 and TRBJ2-7, with D perhaps TRBD1 or TRBD2 (5 bases each). This CDR3 comprises 15 residues. The germline CDR1 and CDR2 sequences are SGHNT and YYREEE (reference sequence). V was cut by 0 bases and J by 2 bases, with 12 bases left in between. The CDR3 nucleotides are TGTGCCAGCAGCTTGGGCGGGTCAGGGACCTACGAGCAGTACTTC. Translating gives CASSLGGSGTYEQYF.